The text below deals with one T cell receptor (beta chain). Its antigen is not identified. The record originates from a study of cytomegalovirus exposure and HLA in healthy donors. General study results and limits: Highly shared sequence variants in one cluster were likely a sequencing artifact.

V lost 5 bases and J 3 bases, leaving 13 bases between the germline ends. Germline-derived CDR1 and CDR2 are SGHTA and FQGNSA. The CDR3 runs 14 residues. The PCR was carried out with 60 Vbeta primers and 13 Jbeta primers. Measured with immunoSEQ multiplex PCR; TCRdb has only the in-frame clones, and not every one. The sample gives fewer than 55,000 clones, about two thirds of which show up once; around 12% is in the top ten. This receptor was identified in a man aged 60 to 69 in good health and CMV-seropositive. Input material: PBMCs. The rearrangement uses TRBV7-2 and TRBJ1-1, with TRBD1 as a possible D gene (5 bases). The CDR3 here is CASSLGPIDTEAFF. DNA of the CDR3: TGTGCCAGCAGCCTGGGGCCCATTGACACTGAAGCTTTCTTT.